The clone carrying this T cell receptor (beta chain) was detected only once. As yet, its antigen is unknown. The CDR3 length is 14 residues. Germline V gene data show CDR1 as LGHDT and CDR2 as YNNKEL (reference sequence). The germline V and J ends were trimmed by 0 bases and 1 base, with 5 bases remaining between them. Prepared libraries of TCR beta cDNA carried unique molecular identifiers. TCRdb reanalysed the PCR reads using MiXCR and keeps one entry per CDR3 protein. The table records approximately 660,000 distinct CDR3 sequences, approximately 59% of them present only once. This specimen comes from a study of post-analysis software for immune sequencing data. Study conclusions and caveats: The study found TRBV5-6, TRBV5-1 and TRBV20-1 among five or six TRBV segments more frequent in patients than controls. Analysis by F measure revealed that same-batch samples clustered strongly together.

This rearrangement joins TRBV3-1 to TRBJ2-3, with D unresolved. This sequence originates from a girl aged 2 to 10 with multiple sclerosis. The specimen sequenced was blood. Here the CDR3 DNA reads TGTGCCAGCAGCCAAGATATGGGCACAGATACGCAGTATTTT. Amino acids: CASSQDMGTDTQYF.